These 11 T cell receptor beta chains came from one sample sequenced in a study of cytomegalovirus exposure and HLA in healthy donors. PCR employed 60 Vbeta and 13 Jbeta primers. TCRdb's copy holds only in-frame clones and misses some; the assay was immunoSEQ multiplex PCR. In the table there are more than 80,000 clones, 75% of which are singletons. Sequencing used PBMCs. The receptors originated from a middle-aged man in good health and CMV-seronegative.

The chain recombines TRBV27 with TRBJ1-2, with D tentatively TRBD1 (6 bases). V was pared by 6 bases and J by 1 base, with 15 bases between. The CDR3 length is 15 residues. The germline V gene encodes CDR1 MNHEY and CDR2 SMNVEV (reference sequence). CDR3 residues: CASSPQGGVNYGYTF. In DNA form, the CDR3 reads TGTGCCAGCAGCCCCCAAGGGGGAGTTAACTATGGCTACACCTTC.

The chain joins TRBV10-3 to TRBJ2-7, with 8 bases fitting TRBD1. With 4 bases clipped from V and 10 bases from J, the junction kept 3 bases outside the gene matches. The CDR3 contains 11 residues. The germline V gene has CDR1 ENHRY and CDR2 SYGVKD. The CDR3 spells CAISGDRRQYF. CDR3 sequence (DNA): TGTGCCATCAGTGGGGACAGGCGACAGTACTTC.

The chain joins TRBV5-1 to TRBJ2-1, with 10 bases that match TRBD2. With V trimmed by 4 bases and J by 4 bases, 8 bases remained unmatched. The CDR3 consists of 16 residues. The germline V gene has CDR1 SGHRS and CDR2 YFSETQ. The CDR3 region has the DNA TGCGCCAGCAGCGGGAACCAGCGGGGGGGGTACAATGAGCAGTTCTTC. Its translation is CASSGNQRGGYNEQFF.

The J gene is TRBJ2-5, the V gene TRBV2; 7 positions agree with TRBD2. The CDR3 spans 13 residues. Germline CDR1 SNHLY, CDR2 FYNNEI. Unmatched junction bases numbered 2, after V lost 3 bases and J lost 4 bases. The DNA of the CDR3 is TGTGCCAGCAGTGATCCGGGGGGAGAGACCCAGTACTTC. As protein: CASSDPGGETQYF.

The CDR3 DNA reads as TGTGCCAGCAGCCAAGTGGCGGGGGCGCAGTATTTT. It is translated as CASSQVAGAQYF. The J gene is TRBJ2-3, the V gene TRBV4-2; 7 bases agree with TRBD2. V lost 1 base to trimming and J lost 10 bases; unmatched junction nucleotides: 2. Germline V gene sequence: CDR1 LGHNA, CDR2 YNFKEQ. CDR3 length: 12 amino acids.

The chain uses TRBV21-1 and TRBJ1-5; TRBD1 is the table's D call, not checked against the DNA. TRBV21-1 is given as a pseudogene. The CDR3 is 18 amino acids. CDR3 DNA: TGTGCCAGCAGCCAGTCCGGGACAGGGGGCCCCCGGTGTCAGCCCCAGCATTTT. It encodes CASSQSGTGGPRCQPQHF.

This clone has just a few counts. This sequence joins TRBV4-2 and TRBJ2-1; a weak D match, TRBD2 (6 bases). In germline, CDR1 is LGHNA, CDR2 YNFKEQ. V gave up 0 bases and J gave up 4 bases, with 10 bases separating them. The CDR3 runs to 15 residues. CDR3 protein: CASSQDGGEYNEQFF. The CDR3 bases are TGTGCCAGCAGCCAAGACGGCGGGGAGTACAATGAGCAGTTCTTC.

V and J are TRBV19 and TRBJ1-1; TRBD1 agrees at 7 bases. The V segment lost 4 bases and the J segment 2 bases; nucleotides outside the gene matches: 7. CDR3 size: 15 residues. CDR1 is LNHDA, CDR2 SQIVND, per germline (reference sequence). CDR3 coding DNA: TGTGCCAGTAGTACTCGACAGGGAGGTAACACTGAAGCTTTCTTT. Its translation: CASSTRQGGNTEAFF.

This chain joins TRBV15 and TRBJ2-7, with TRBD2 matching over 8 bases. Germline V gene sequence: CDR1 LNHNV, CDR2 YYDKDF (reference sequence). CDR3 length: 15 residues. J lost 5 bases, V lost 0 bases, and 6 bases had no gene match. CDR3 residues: CATSRDRGGVHEQYF. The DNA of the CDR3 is TGTGCCACCAGCAGAGATCGGGGGGGGGTCCACGAGCAGTACTTC.

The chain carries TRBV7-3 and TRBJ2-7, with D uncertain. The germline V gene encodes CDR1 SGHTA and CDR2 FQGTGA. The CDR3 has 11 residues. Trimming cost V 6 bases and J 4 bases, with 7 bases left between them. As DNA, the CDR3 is TGTGCCAGCAGGACGGAGTACGAGCAGTACTTC. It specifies CASRTEYEQYF.

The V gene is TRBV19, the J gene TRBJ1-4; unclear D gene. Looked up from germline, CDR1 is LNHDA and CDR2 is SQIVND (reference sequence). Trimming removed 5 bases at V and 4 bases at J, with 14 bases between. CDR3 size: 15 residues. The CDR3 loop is CASSSGSGINEKLFF. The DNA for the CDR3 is TGTGCCAGTAGTTCGGGCAGCGGGATTAATGAAAAACTGTTTTTT.